This T cell receptor (beta chain) was profiled in a study of OX40 agonist ivuxolimab in advanced cancers. CDR3 length: 14 amino acids. The V gene's germline CDR1 is SNHLY and CDR2 FYNNEI. V was shortened by 1 base and J by 0 bases, with 5 bases between the two germline ends. Enrollment shut out patients with autoimmune disease history or systemic immunosuppression. The table came from immunoSEQ multiplex PCR; TCRdb's copy has only in-frame clones and leaves some out. This table has 55,000 to 80,000 clones, approximately 81% appearing once. This clone was recorded once. Material: CD4+ or CD8+ T cells sorted from blood, obtained in a trial of the OX40 agonist ivuxolimab. The TCR comes from an adult with an advanced solid tumor such as melanoma, head and neck, liver or kidney cancer. The chain links TRBV2 to TRBJ2-3; D is unresolved. The chain's CDR3 is CASSEGPSTDTQYF. The CDR3 DNA sequence: TGTGCCAGCAGTGAAGGGCCTAGCACAGATACGCAGTATTTT.